This T cell receptor beta chain emerged from a study of blood T cell repertoires in COVID-19 (dated by TCRdb to 2018 to 2021). Concerning the study at large: The collaborator samples originated in the United States, Italy and Spain and spanned the acute and convalescent phases of COVID-19. The prospective study material was composed of cDNA or gDNA derived from T cells, B-cell-depleted T cells, or PBMCs. Subjects who had been exposed to COVID-19, were actively infected with it, or had recovered from it provided the deeply sampled blood TCRbeta repertoires that made up the dataset. A freely available public database, intended as a resource for researchers studying the immune response to SARS-CoV-2, is where the repertoires were released. The samples were drawn from two sources: the first 160 participants of the ongoing ImmuneRACE study, and 1,000 to 1,500 subjects contributed by 6 global collaborators. The sample metadata nearly always contained a de-identified subject ID, COVID-19 status, age in years and sex. Where HLA class I and class II types were available, the types were taken from metadata supplied by the sample provider, not from assay-based typing.

From the cysteine through the phenylalanine, the CDR3 covers 15 amino acids. Only the CDR3 region is kept as DNA, spanning 45 bases read in frame from base 1. CDR1 and CDR2 (LGHNA, YSLEER) derive from the germline V gene. V is pared back by 1 base and J by 4 bases, with 13 bases lying between the germline termini. The collaborating institutions used their own protocols to collect whole blood in K2EDTA tubes. For TCRbeta analysis, collaborators shipped samples as frozen whole blood, isolated PBMCs, or DNA extracted from either of those sample types. What the work shows at the level of the full study, not this receptor alone: How much clinical and demographic metadata was included differed by source and by participant, and the metadata was provided uncurated.

TCRbeta CDR3 regions were amplified from genomic DNA by means of the immunoSEQ Assay, a bias-controlled multiplex PCR. As for the original processing: Within the assay, amplification of reference gene primers was used to estimate how many nucleated cells each sample contained. Sequence reads were collapsed and filtered to measure the absolute abundance of every unique TCRbeta CDR3 rearrangement. For each sample, productive Simpson clonality was calculated as the square root of Simpson's diversity index over productive rearrangements. TCRdb obtained this table from immuneACCESS and retained in-frame rearrangements with V and J assigned. These tables miss some clones; where compared with another copy, unresolved V genes account for less than half of the shortfall, and the remainder is unexplained. V and J calls plus clone size are reproduced from that table; the DNA served to infer D and trimming. This sample holds 110,000 or so clones; around 85% were observed only once. Together, the top ten hold around 13% of the sample.

As concerns this clone: Its antigen is unknown. No base quality information exists; no much larger clone differs at one position.

The sequencing input was peripheral blood. The V and J genes are TRBV4-3 and TRBJ1-2, with no confidently assigned D gene. The sequence came from a human donor in a cohort sampled during active COVID-19. CDR3 sequence: CASSQGMEGGYGYTF. The DNA sequence is TGCGCCAGCAGCCAAGGTATGGAAGGAGGCTATGGCTACACCTTC.